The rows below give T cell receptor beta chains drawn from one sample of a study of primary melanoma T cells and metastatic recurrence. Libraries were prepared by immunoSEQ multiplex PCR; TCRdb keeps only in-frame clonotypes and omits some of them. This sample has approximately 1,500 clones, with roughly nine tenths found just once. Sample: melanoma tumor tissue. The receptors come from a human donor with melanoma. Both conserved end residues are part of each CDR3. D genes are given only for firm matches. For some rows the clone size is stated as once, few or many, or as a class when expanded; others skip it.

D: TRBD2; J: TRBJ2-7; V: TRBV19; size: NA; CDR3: CASSLRLAGASYEQYF; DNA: TGTGCCAGTAGTCTCCGACTAGCGGGAGCGTCCTACGAGCAGTACTTC
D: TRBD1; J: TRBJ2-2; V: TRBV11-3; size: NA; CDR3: CASSWDRGNTGELFF; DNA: TGTGCCAGCAGCTGGGACAGGGGGAACACCGGGGAGCTGTTTTTT
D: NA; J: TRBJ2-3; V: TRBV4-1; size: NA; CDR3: CASSQAGFPGDTQYF; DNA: TGCGCCAGCAGCCAAGCTGGCTTTCCGGGAGATACGCAGTATTTT
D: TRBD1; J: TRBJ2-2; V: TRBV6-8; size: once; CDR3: CASTYQQGARELFF; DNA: TGTGCCAGCACATATCAACAGGGGGCTCGGGAGCTGTTTTTT
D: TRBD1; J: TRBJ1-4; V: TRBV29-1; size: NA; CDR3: CSAGQAEEKLFF; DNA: TGCAGCGCAGGACAGGCTGAGGAAAAACTGTTTTTT
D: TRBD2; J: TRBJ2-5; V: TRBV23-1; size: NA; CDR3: CASSRTTSGGETQYF; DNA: TGCGCCAGCAGCAGAACGACTAGCGGGGGAGAGACCCAGTACTTC
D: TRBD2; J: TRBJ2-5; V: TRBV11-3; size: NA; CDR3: CASSWGGTQETQYF; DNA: TGTGCCAGCAGCTGGGGGGGAACCCAAGAGACCCAGTACTTC
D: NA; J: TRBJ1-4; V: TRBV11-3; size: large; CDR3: CASSPHATNEKLFF; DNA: TGTGCCAGCAGCCCTCATGCAACTAATGAAAAACTGTTTTTT
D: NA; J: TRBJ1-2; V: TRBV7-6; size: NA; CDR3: CASSLAGIGGDYGYTF; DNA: TGTGCCAGCAGCTTGGCCGGTATAGGGGGAGACTATGGCTACACCTTC
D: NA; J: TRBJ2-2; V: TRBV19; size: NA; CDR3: CASGGILTGELFF; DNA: TGTGCCTCAGGAGGGATTTTAACCGGGGAGCTGTTTTTT
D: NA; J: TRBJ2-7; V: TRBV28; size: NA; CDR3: CASTSQGPIRVQYF; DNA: TGTGCCAGCACCTCCCAAGGGCCAATACGAGTGCAGTACTTC
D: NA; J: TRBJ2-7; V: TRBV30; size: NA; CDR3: CAWSVGTGIDEQYF; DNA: TGTGCCTGGAGTGTCGGGACGGGGATAGACGAGCAGTACTTC
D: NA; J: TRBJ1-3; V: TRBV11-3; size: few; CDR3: CASSLRAIDSGNTIYF; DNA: TGTGCCAGCAGCTTGAGGGCTATCGACTCTGGAAACACCATATATTTT
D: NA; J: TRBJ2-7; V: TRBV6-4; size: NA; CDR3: CAIRGGYEQYF; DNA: TGTGCCATCAGGGGGGGCTACGAGCAGTACTTC
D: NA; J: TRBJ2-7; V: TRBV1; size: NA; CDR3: CASSQSTGTLYEQYF; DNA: TGCGCCAGCAGCCAGTCTACCGGGACACTCTACGAGCAGTACTTC
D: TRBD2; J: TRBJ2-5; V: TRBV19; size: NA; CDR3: CASSTLRAGGTHQETQYF; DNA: TGTGCCAGTAGTACTCTACGTGCGGGGGGTACCCACCAAGAGACCCAGTACTTC
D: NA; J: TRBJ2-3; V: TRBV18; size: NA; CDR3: CASSPGTGSTDTQYF; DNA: TGTGCCAGCTCACCAGGGACGGGGAGCACAGATACGCAGTATTTT
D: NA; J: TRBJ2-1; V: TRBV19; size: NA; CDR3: CASSIAPSFRVHNEQFF; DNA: TGTGCCAGTAGTATAGCCCCCTCGTTCAGGGTTCATAATGAGCAGTTCTTC
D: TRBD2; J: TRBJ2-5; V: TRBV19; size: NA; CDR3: CASSPNPGLAAETQYF; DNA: TGTGCCAGTAGTCCAAATCCCGGACTAGCGGCAGAAACCCAGTACTTC
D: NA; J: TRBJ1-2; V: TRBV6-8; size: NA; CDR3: CASSGQGRGYGYTF; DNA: TGTGCCAGCAGTGGTCAGGGGAGAGGCTATGGCTACACCTTC
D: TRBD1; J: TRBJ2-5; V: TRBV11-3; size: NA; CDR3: CASSRTMRTGLPETQYF; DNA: TGTGCCAGCAGCCGAACTATGCGGACAGGACTGCCAGAGACCCAGTACTTC
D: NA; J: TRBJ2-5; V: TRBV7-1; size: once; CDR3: CASTNSGEETQYF; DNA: TGTGCCAGCACTAATTCGGGGGAGGAGACCCAGTACTTC
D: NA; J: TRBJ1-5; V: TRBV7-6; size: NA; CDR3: CASSLGTYDQPQHF; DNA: TGTGCCAGCAGCTTAGGGACTTATGATCAGCCCCAGCATTTT
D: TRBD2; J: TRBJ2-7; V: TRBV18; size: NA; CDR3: CASSPLGGTYSYEQYF; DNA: TGTGCCAGCTCACCCCTCGGGGGGACTTACTCCTACGAGCAGTACTTC
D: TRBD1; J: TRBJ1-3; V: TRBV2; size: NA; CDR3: CASSENRGAGNTIYF; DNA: TGTGCCAGCAGTGAAAACAGGGGTGCGGGAAACACCATATATTTT
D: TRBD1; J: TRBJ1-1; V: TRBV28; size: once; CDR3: CASSRQGPGLAFF; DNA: TGTGCCAGCAGTCGACAGGGTCCTGGGTTGGCTTTCTTT
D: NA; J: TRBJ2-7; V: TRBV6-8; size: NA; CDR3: CASSLFFGQGTYEQYF; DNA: TGTGCCAGCAGCCTCTTTTTCGGGCAGGGCACCTACGAGCAGTACTTC
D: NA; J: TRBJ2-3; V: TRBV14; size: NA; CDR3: CASSQVGETDTQYF; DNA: TGTGCCAGCAGCCAAGTAGGGGAAACAGATACGCAGTATTTT
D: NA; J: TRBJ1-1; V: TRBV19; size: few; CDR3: CASSIVHLNSEAFF; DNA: TGTGCCAGTAGTATAGTACACCTGAACTCTGAAGCTTTCTTT
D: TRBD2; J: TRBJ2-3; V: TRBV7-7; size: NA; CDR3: CASSPAGGLTDTQYF; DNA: TGTGCCAGCAGCCCAGCGGGAGGGCTTACAGATACGCAGTATTTT
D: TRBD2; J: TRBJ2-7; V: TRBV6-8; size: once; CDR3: CASSYSLLAGQPYEQYF; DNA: TGTGCCAGCAGTTACTCTTTGCTAGCGGGACAACCCTACGAGCAGTACTTC
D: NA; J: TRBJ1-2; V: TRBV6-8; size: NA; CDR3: CASGPGTLGGGGYTF; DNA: TGTGCCAGTGGTCCCGGGACATTAGGGGGAGGTGGCTACACCTTC
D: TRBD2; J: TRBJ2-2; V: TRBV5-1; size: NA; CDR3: CASSVAGAPNTGELFF; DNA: TGCGCCAGCAGCGTAGCGGGAGCCCCTAACACCGGGGAGCTGTTTTTT
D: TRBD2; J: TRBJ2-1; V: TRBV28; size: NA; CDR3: CASSLISSTSGITYNEQFF; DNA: TGTGCCAGCAGTCTCATCTCGTCGACTAGCGGGATAACCTACAATGAGCAGTTCTTC
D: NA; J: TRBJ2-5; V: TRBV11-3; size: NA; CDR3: CASSPWTVQETQYF; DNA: TGTGCCAGCAGCCCGTGGACGGTACAAGAGACCCAGTACTTC
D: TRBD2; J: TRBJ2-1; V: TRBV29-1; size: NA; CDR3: CSVSPGGSSYNEQFF; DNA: TGCAGCGTCTCACCGGGGGGGAGCTCCTACAATGAGCAGTTCTTC
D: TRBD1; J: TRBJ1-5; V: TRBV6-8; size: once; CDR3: CASSLPQGASRPQHF; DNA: TGTGCCAGCAGTCTCCCCCAGGGGGCGAGTCGGCCCCAGCATTTT
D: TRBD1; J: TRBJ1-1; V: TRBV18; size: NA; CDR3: CASSPPDRGTEAFF; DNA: TGTGCCAGCTCACCACCCGACAGGGGAACTGAAGCTTTCTTT
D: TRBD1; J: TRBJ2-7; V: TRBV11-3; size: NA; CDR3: CASSFRDRASEQYF; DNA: TGTGCCAGCAGCTTCCGGGACAGGGCCTCCGAGCAGTACTTC
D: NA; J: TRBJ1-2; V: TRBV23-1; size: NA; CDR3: CASSPGIGGVYGYTF; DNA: TGCGCCAGCAGCCCAGGGATCGGGGGAGTTTATGGCTACACCTTC
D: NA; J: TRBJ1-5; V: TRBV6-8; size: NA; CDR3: CASSASDGAQPQHF; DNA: TGTGCCAGCAGTGCATCGGACGGGGCGCAGCCCCAGCATTTT
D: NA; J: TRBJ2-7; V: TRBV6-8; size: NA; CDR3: CASSLAIGTGSYEQYF; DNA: TGTGCCAGCAGTTTGGCCATCGGTACGGGAAGCTACGAGCAGTACTTC
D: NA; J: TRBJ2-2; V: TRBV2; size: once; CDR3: CASSETYGDLELFF; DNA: TGTGCCAGCAGTGAAACTTATGGTGACCTGGAGCTGTTTTTT
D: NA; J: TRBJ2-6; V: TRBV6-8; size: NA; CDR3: CASSDSLSLEGANVLTF; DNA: TGTGCCAGCAGTGACTCATTGTCACTAGAAGGGGCCAACGTCCTGACTTTC
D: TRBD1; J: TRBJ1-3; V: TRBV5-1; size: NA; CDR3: CASSWAGGTGGNTIYF; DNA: TGCGCCAGCAGCTGGGCAGGGGGTACGGGAGGAAACACCATATATTTT